A selection of T cell receptor beta chains follows, all from one sample in a study of blood T cell repertoires in COVID-19. Method: immunoSEQ multiplex PCR; TCRdb's copy keeps in-frame clones and lacks some. The sample carries about 25,000 clones, around 75% recorded once. The sequencing sample was made of peripheral blood. The receptors come from a woman over 75 with acute or convalescent COVID-19. Both conserved end residues are part of each CDR3. The order of the fields is V gene, J gene, CDR3 protein.

V gene: TRBV5-1; J gene: TRBJ2-3; CDR3 protein: CASSLLQGGSTDTQYF
V gene: TRBV19; J gene: TRBJ1-2; CDR3 protein: CASSAQGAHDDNYGYTF
V gene: TRBV6-5; J gene: TRBJ2-3; CDR3 protein: CASTQRRGVADTQYF
V gene: TRBV3-1/TRBV3-2; J gene: TRBJ2-3; CDR3 protein: CASSQDRWRGTQYF
V gene: TRBV5-1; J gene: TRBJ1-2; CDR3 protein: CASSLAGTGGDYGYTF
V gene: TRBV29-1; J gene: TRBJ2-3; CDR3 protein: CSVEASGRVGTDTQYF
V gene: TRBV10-3; J gene: TRBJ2-5; CDR3 protein: CAIKGGTGETQYF
V gene: TRBV5-1; J gene: TRBJ2-1; CDR3 protein: CASSPGQGSYNEQFF
V gene: TRBV29-1; J gene: TRBJ1-5; CDR3 protein: CSVAIGSNQPQHF
V gene: TRBV3-1/TRBV3-2; J gene: TRBJ2-3; CDR3 protein: CASSQEAPGSGDTQYF
V gene: TRBV6-6; J gene: TRBJ1-6; CDR3 protein: CASSYSPGNSPLHF
V gene: TRBV9; J gene: TRBJ2-7; CDR3 protein: CASSVEIGTKYEQYF
V gene: TRBV6-2/TRBV6-3; J gene: TRBJ1-2; CDR3 protein: CASSPSQGSSNYGYTF
V gene: TRBV4-2; J gene: TRBJ1-2; CDR3 protein: CASSQALQGIHGYTF
V gene: TRBV2; J gene: TRBJ1-6; CDR3 protein: CAKRGRNLYNSPLHF
V gene: TRBV6-4; J gene: TRBJ2-2; CDR3 protein: CASSASPNTGELFF
V gene: TRBV4-1; J gene: TRBJ1-2; CDR3 protein: CASSQSGQGFLYTF
V gene: TRBV7-3; J gene: TRBJ2-5; CDR3 protein: CASSLGDRAQETQYF
V gene: TRBV25-1; J gene: TRBJ1-2; CDR3 protein: CASSVTGNYGYTF
V gene: TRBV3-1/TRBV3-2; J gene: TRBJ2-3; CDR3 protein: CASSQVAGTQYF
V gene: TRBV6-5; J gene: TRBJ1-1; CDR3 protein: CASSRVTEAFF
V gene: TRBV19; J gene: TRBJ1-1; CDR3 protein: CASRDRGLNTEAFF
V gene: TRBV4-1; J gene: TRBJ2-1; CDR3 protein: CASSQEGTTSYNEQFF
V gene: TRBV9; J gene: TRBJ1-1; CDR3 protein: CASSPTANTEAFF
V gene: TRBV5-1; J gene: TRBJ2-4; CDR3 protein: CASSLDRAKNIQYF
V gene: TRBV7-9; J gene: TRBJ2-3; CDR3 protein: CASSLVISGGKDTQYF
V gene: TRBV7-3; J gene: TRBJ2-3; CDR3 protein: CASSFTSGRGGGTDTQYF
V gene: TRBV19; J gene: TRBJ2-7; CDR3 protein: CASSATGGINEQYF
V gene: TRBV11-3; J gene: TRBJ2-3; CDR3 protein: CASSPGQSTDTQYF
V gene: TRBV24-1; J gene: TRBJ2-3; CDR3 protein: CATSESTGLAGVPDTQYF
V gene: TRBV6-5; J gene: TRBJ1-2; CDR3 protein: CASSVDGNYGYTF
V gene: TRBV4-2; J gene: TRBJ1-4; CDR3 protein: CASSQSGGQGREKLFF
V gene: TRBV15; J gene: TRBJ1-1; CDR3 protein: CATSRRGGGTEAFF
V gene: TRBV5-6; J gene: TRBJ1-1; CDR3 protein: CASSMGTGAPNTEAFF
V gene: TRBV6-1; J gene: TRBJ1-5; CDR3 protein: CASSEQGRNQPQHF
V gene: TRBV15; J gene: TRBJ2-3; CDR3 protein: CATSVTDTSTDTQYF
V gene: TRBV3-1/TRBV3-2; J gene: TRBJ2-5; CDR3 protein: CASSLLQGPGGGETQYF
V gene: TRBV9; J gene: TRBJ2-1; CDR3 protein: CASSPPGAGGPLNEQFF
V gene: TRBV19; J gene: TRBJ1-6; CDR3 protein: CASSISGPTTPLHF
V gene: TRBV13; J gene: TRBJ1-2; CDR3 protein: CASSLLNRDATVGYTF
V gene: TRBV30; J gene: TRBJ2-1; CDR3 protein: CALEGGSGRPYNEQFF
V gene: TRBV19; J gene: TRBJ1-3; CDR3 protein: CASSTPGTGVGNTIYF
V gene: TRBV7-6; J gene: TRBJ1-2; CDR3 protein: CASSLVSAGGYGYTF
V gene: TRBV6-2/TRBV6-3; J gene: TRBJ2-7; CDR3 protein: CASSTSLGLAYEQYF
V gene: TRBV11-2; J gene: TRBJ2-2; CDR3 protein: CASSPRLAGGLANTGELFF
V gene: TRBV9; J gene: TRBJ2-2; CDR3 protein: CASSVAVDTGELFF
V gene: TRBV18; J gene: TRBJ1-2; CDR3 protein: CASSPDRGGNYGYTF
V gene: TRBV2; J gene: TRBJ1-1; CDR3 protein: CASSPTGRTEAFF
V gene: TRBV11-2; J gene: TRBJ1-2; CDR3 protein: CASSSSFNYGYTF
V gene: TRBV3-1/TRBV3-2; J gene: TRBJ1-5; CDR3 protein: CASSQSARAQPQHF
V gene: TRBV11-1; J gene: TRBJ2-1; CDR3 protein: CASSLEQSYSQFF
V gene: TRBV7-2; J gene: TRBJ2-5; CDR3 protein: CASSSLASGGRETQYF
V gene: TRBV19; J gene: TRBJ2-1; CDR3 protein: CASSTGQGLHNEQFF